Shown below are 8 T cell receptor beta chains from a single sample sequenced in a study of T-cell memory formation after mild COVID-19. From the 5' RACE reads, TCRdb called clonotypes with MiXCR, one entry per CDR3 protein. The table includes 25,000 to 35,000 distinct CDR3 sequences, around 7.2% detected once. The sequenced sample was PBMCs or a T cell subset sorted from them (not recorded which). The source is an adult woman who had mild COVID-19 (a few samples of this study predate the infection). Cell type and time point are not known.

This clonotype appeared a single time. The chain couples TRBV10-3 to TRBJ1-2; 7 nucleotides match TRBD1. Trimming at V came to 6 bases and at J to 3 bases, leaving 4 bases not matched to a gene. Germline assignment: CDR1 ENHRY and CDR2 SYGVKD. The CDR3 is 13 residues long. In nucleotides, the CDR3 is TGTGCCATCAGCTCCGGACAGGACTATGGCTACACCTTC. Its translation is CAISSGQDYGYTF.

This clonotype was counted many times. The chain employs TRBV20-1 and TRBJ1-1; D remains unclear. CDR3 length: 15 amino acids. V dropped 3 bases and J dropped 2 bases, with 16 bases sitting between them. Germline loops: CDR1 DFQATT, CDR2 SNEGSKA (reference sequence). The CDR3 DNA reads as TGCAGTGCTAGGAAGGTGGACTCCGCTAACACTGAAGCTTTCTTT. It yields the protein CSARKVDSANTEAFF.

This clonotype showed up many times. The chain has TRBV7-9 and TRBJ2-5; no reliable D call. The CDR3 totals 12 residues. V was shortened by 5 bases and J by 4 bases, with 8 bases between the two germline ends. Looked up from germline, CDR1 is SEHNR and CDR2 is FQNEAQ (reference sequence). Here the CDR3 DNA reads TGTGCCAGCAGCCCACTTTTAGAGACCCAGTACTTC. Protein sequence: CASSPLLETQYF.

This clonotype came up many times. The V call is TRBV2, the J call TRBJ2-3; 8 positions agree with TRBD2. The CDR3 runs 14 residues. J was trimmed by 0 bases and V by 6 bases; bases with no gene match: 2. Germline V gene sequence: CDR1 SNHLY, CDR2 FYNNEI. The CDR3 here is CASRTSGSTDTQYF. CDR3 bases: TGTGCCAGCAGAACTAGCGGTAGCACAGATACGCAGTATTTT.

The sample holds many counts of this clonotype. The chain joins TRBV4-1 to TRBJ2-1, with D tentatively TRBD2 (6 bases). The CDR3 spans 15 residues. Trimming removed 4 bases from V and 5 bases from J, with 15 bases in between. CDR1 and CDR2 from the germline V gene are MGHRA and YSYEKL. CDR3 sequence: CASSPLTSGDNEQFF. The DNA for the CDR3 is TGCGCCAGCAGCCCTCTCACGTCGGGAGACAATGAGCAGTTCTTC.

This clonotype was detected ten times or more. V usage is TRBV5-1 and J usage is TRBJ1-2, with TRBD1 as a possible D gene (5 bases). CDR1 and CDR2 (germline): SGHRS, YFSETQ. V lost 4 bases to trimming and J lost 0 bases, with 13 bases between them. The CDR3 has 15 residues. The CDR3: CASSPGAGANYGYTF. The CDR3 DNA reads TGCGCCAGCAGCCCTGGGGCGGGAGCTAACTATGGCTACACCTTC.

This clonotype was counted at least ten times. The V call is TRBV4-1, the J call TRBJ2-5; 8 bases line up with TRBD2. V was clipped by 1 base and J by 5 bases; unmatched bases: 6. CDR3 length: 15 amino acids. The V gene's germline CDR1 is MGHRA and CDR2 YSYEKL. In nucleotides, the CDR3 is TGCGCCAGCAGCCAAGGCGGGGGGAATTGGGAGACCCAGTACTTC. Amino acid sequence: CASSQGGGNWETQYF.

This clonotype was found many times. The rearrangement links TRBV13 to TRBJ2-1; D remains ambiguous. CDR1 and CDR2 from the germline V gene are PRHDT and FYEKMQ (reference sequence). The CDR3 has 14 amino acids. Trimming cost V 5 bases and J 10 bases, with 18 bases left between them. Written as DNA, the CDR3 is TGTGCCAGCAGCCGGTGGGCAGCGACCAGAGAGCAGTTCTTC. It yields the protein CASSRWAATREQFF.